This TCR beta chain was obtained from a study of spatial heterogeneity in lung cancer. This clonotype was detected many times. Looked up from germline, CDR1 is ENHRY and CDR2 is SYGVKD. The CDR3 runs 14 residues. After removal of 7 bases from V and 4 bases from J, the junction contained 9 bases not matched to a gene. The time point is: blood at routine non-recurrence follow-up after resection. TCRdb called the 5' RACE reads again in MiXCR, with one record for every CDR3 protein. The table lists 100,000 to 120,000 distinct CDR3 sequences, more than 10% of them singletons. Sequencing was performed on PBMCs, taken at follow-up. This rearrangement joins TRBV10-3 to TRBJ1-1; 7 bases map to TRBD1. This sequence was found in a female donor with early-stage non-small cell lung cancer. This CDR3 is CAITDREIGTEAFF. CDR3 sequence (DNA): TGTGCCATCACCGACAGGGAAATCGGCACTGAAGCTTTCTTT.